Sequencing of this T cell receptor beta chain was carried out in a study of radiotherapy plus CTLA-4 blockade in lung cancer (dated by TCRdb to the late 2010s). Context from the whole study: Among enrolled patients, approximately 18% had an objective response and 30% to 40% reached disease control. Study-level results and caveats: After treatment with radiotherapy and ipilimumab, TCR clones that originated in tumors expanded in peripheral blood. Increased serum interferon-beta after radiation, together with early dynamic changes in blood T cell clones, were reported to be the strongest predictors of response.

V is pruned by 4 bases and J by 7 bases, leaving 18 bases of the junction without a gene match. The CDR3 contains 19 residues, cysteine and phenylalanine counted. Only the CDR3 DNA stays, 57 bases, in frame from base 1. CDR1 and CDR2 are drawn from the germline V gene: LGHNA, YSLEER. Focal radiation therapy combined with CTLA-4 blockade (ipilimumab) was tested in patients with chemo-refractory metastatic non-small-cell lung cancer. In the case of this clone: Its specific antigen is unknown. No base quality values were provided; no much bigger clone lies one nucleotide off.

Library prep was done by the immunoSEQ multiplex PCR assay. TCRdb holds this immuneACCESS table with in-frame rearrangements only. Some clones are missing; in checked studies, unresolved V genes explain under half, and the rest has no known cause. This sample gives approximately 52,000 clones in total; roughly 77% of them show up just once. Of the sample, about 2.2% is held by the ten largest clones. The rearrangement combines TRBV4-3 with TRBJ2-2; 10 bases in the junction line up with TRBD2. The TCR sequence derives from a human donor with non-small cell lung cancer whose response to radiotherapy plus ipilimumab could not be evaluated. The starting material was peripheral blood, obtained from a patient treated with radiotherapy plus ipilimumab. The DNA sequence is as follows: TGCGCCAGCAGCCGGGGCCTCACAGGAAGCGGGAGGGTAGGCGGGGAGCTGTTTTTT. It translates as CASSRGLTGSGRVGGELFF.